Shown below are 28 T cell receptor beta chains from a single sample sequenced in a study of shared clonotypes between healthy human individuals. Clones were sequenced by immunoSEQ multiplex PCR, and TCRdb holds only the in-frame ones, with some missing. The table lists about 590,000 clones, around 95% of them singletons. Naivety among CD8 cells was defined by CD45RO negativity and positive CCR7 selection, thereby excluding terminally differentiated effector memory CD45RA+ cells. The sequenced sample was naive CD8+ T cells sorted from blood. These receptors all stem from a woman aged 25 to 39 in good health.

The rearrangement joins TRBV30 to TRBJ1-1; no clear D gene. CDR3 length: 13 amino acids. Trimming removed 0 bases at V and 2 bases at J, with 7 bases between. Germline CDR1 reads GTSNPN; CDR2 reads SVGIG (reference sequence). CDR3 in DNA: TGTGCCTGGAGTGTACCCCCCAACACTGAAGCTTTCTTT. It translates to CAWSVPPNTEAFF.

The genes are TRBV28 and TRBJ2-7; D unclear. V gave up 4 bases and J gave up 2 bases, with 12 bases separating them. Looked up from germline, CDR1 is MDHEN and CDR2 is SYDVKM. The CDR3 sequence is 14 residues long. The CDR3 sequence: CASSSRPFPYEQYF. CDR3 bases: TGTGCCAGCAGTTCCAGGCCCTTTCCCTACGAGCAGTACTTC.

The rearrangement uses TRBV19 and TRBJ1-5; TRBD1 might be the D (6 bases). CDR3 length: 17 amino acids. V was shortened by 6 bases and J by 1 base, with 19 bases between the two germline ends. Germline CDR1 LNHDA, CDR2 SQIVND (reference sequence). In DNA, the CDR3 is TGTGCCAGTAGAATGGTGGACAGTTTTTACAGCAATCAGCCCCAGCATTTT. Its translation: CASRMVDSFYSNQPQHF.

This chain uses TRBV29-1 with TRBJ2-5; TRBD1 or TRBD2 may be the D gene (5 bases each). The J call may be mistaken, given a closer DNA end match to TRBJ2-7. The CDR3 has 13 amino acids. Germline loops: CDR1 SQVTM, CDR2 ANQGSEA. CDR3 sequence (DNA): TGCAGCGCGTGGACCGGGGCCTCCTACGAGCAGTACTTC. It yields the protein CSAWTGASYEQYF.

The rearrangement joins TRBV19 to TRBJ1-5; maybe TRBD1 (6 bases). In germline, CDR1 is LNHDA, CDR2 SQIVND (reference sequence). The CDR3 has 16 amino acids. V was pared by 7 bases and J by 7 bases, with 23 bases between. CDR3 region: CASTESRPGERQPQHF. The CDR3 nucleotides read TGTGCCAGTACCGAATCCCGGCCAGGGGAGCGGCAGCCCCAGCATTTT. The whole variable domain, filled in from reference TRBV19 and TRBJ1-5, reads DGGITQSPKYLFRKEGQNVTLSCEQNLNHDAMYWYRQDPGQGLRLIYYSQIVNDFQKGDIAEGYSVSREKKESFPLTVTSAQKNPTAFYLCASTESRPGERQPQHFGDGTRLSIL.

The DNA for the CDR3 is TGTGCCAGCAGTGGGGGGATCGCCTACGAGCAGTACTTC. Translation gives CASSGGIAYEQYF. The chain links TRBV25-1 to TRBJ2-7, with D perhaps given as TRBD1 or TRBD2 (5 bases each). Germline V gives CDR1 MGHDK, CDR2 SYGVNS. CDR3 length equals 13 residues. V was trimmed by 4 bases and J by 2 bases, leaving 9 bases between them.

Turning to this clone: Other DNA sequences within the sample encode an identical CDR3. The chain joins TRBV9 to TRBJ2-2; no clear D gene. This CDR3 spans 12 amino acids. Looked up from germline, CDR1 is SGDLS and CDR2 is YYNGEE. Trimming took 3 bases from V and 2 from J, leaving 2 bases between them. The DNA for the CDR3 is TGTGCCAGCAGCGCTAACACCGGGGAGCTGTTTTTT. Encoded protein: CASSANTGELFF. Together with reference TRBV9 and TRBJ2-2, the CDR3 gives the full variable domain: DSGVTQTPKHLITATGQRVTLRCSPRSGDLSVYWYQQSLDQGLQFLIQYYNGEERAKGNILERFSAQQFPDLHSELNLSSLELGDSALYFCASSANTGELFFGEGSRLTVL.

This clone was detected only once. The V gene is TRBV2, the J gene TRBJ1-5; D gene unclear. This CDR3 contains 14 residues. V was cut by 6 bases and J by 4 bases, with 13 bases left in between. Germline loops: CDR1 SNHLY, CDR2 FYNNEI. CDR3 in amino acids: CASRGEGNNQPQHF. In DNA form, the CDR3 reads TGTGCCAGCAGGGGTGAGGGTAATAATCAGCCCCAGCATTTT.

This chain links TRBV15 with TRBJ2-3, with a tentative D call TRBD1 (6 bases). From germline, CDR1 is LNHNV and CDR2 YYDKDF (reference sequence). The CDR3 consists of 16 residues. V gave up 0 bases and J gave up 5 bases, with 15 bases separating them. The CDR3 here is CATSRENGQLGDTQYF. As DNA, the CDR3 is TGTGCCACCAGCAGAGAGAACGGACAGTTAGGAGATACGCAGTATTTT. Complete variable domain (other parts from reference TRBV15 and TRBJ2-3): DAMVIQNPRYQVTQFGKPVTLSCSQTLNHNVMYWYQQKSSQAPKLLFHYYDKDFNNEADTPDNFQSRRPNTSFCFLDIRSPGLGDTAMYLCATSRENGQLGDTQYFGPGTRLTVL.

The chain combines TRBV27 with TRBJ2-7; possibly TRBD1 or TRBD2 for D (6 bases each). This CDR3 contains 14 residues. From germline, CDR1 is MNHEY and CDR2 SMNVEV (reference sequence). Trimming left V 4 bases short and J 6 bases short, with 16 bases between. The CDR3 sequence is CASSYNGGPVEQYF. CDR3 coding DNA: TGTGCCAGCAGTTACAATGGGGGGCCGGTCGAGCAGTACTTC.

In nucleotides, the CDR3 is TGTGCCATCAGTGGGACTAGTCTCCGAAAATACAATGAGCAGTTCTTC. Translation: CAISGTSLRKYNEQFF. The J gene is TRBJ2-1, the V gene TRBV10-3; TRBD2 aligns across 7 bases. The V and J ends lost 4 bases and 4 bases, in that order; junction bases with no gene match: 10. CDR1 and CDR2 (germline): ENHRY, SYGVKD. The CDR3 runs 16 residues.

The CDR3 loop reads CASSETGQGYEQYF. Here the CDR3 DNA reads TGTGCCAGCAGTGAAACCGGACAGGGGTACGAGCAGTACTTC. J is TRBJ2-7 and V is TRBV6-1, with 9 positions matching TRBD1. The CDR3 has 14 amino acids. CDR1 MNHNS and CDR2 SASEGT come from the germline V gene. Trimming took 2 bases from V and 4 from J; bases not matched to a gene: 3.

This sequence joins TRBV7-9 and TRBJ2-7; possible D gene TRBD1, 5 bases. This CDR3 region has 13 residues. V lost 2 bases, J lost 5 bases, and 10 bases lay in between. Germline V gene data show CDR1 as SEHNR and CDR2 as FQNEAQ (reference sequence). CDR3 residues: CASSLSRENEQYF. DNA of the CDR3: TGTGCCAGCAGCTTAAGCAGGGAAAACGAGCAGTACTTC.

This clone was seen just once. The V call is TRBV27, the J call TRBJ1-1, with 8 bases that match TRBD1. The CDR3 length is 14 residues. The ends lost 6 bases at V and 1 base at J; junction bases unmatched: 4. CDR1 is MNHEY and CDR2 is SMNVEV in the germline V gene (reference sequence). CDR3 coding DNA: TGTGCCAGCAGGGGGGGGACAGGGAACACTGAAGCTTTCTTT. Its protein is CASRGGTGNTEAFF.

The chain joins TRBV11-3 to TRBJ1-1; D call uncertain. The CDR3 has 13 amino acids. The V gene lost 5 bases and the J gene lost 4 bases, with 11 bases spanning the gap. The germline gives CDR1 SGHNT, CDR2 YENEEA. The CDR3 reads CASSLMVGTEAFF. The CDR3 DNA follows: TGTGCCAGCAGCCTAATGGTGGGCACTGAAGCTTTCTTT.

This clone was recorded only once. Other DNA sequences in this sample translate to the same CDR3. V is TRBV28 and J is TRBJ1-3; D gene uncertain. The CDR3 totals 14 residues. Germline assignment: CDR1 MDHEN and CDR2 SYDVKM. Trimming took off 4 bases at V and 5 bases at J, with 12 bases between the two ends. The CDR3 reads CASSSSGGRNTIYF. CDR3 coding DNA: TGTGCCAGCAGTTCTAGCGGTGGAAGAAACACCATATATTTT.

The CDR3 reads CASSPLWRVLAGGREQYF. The CDR3 nucleotides read TGCGCCAGCAGCCCCCTCTGGAGAGTACTAGCGGGAGGCCGCGAGCAGTACTTC. The V and J genes are TRBV4-1 and TRBJ2-5; TRBD2 agrees at 12 bases. The J call may be in error: the DNA end matches TRBJ2-7 better. The CDR3 has 18 amino acids. The germline V gene encodes CDR1 MGHRA and CDR2 YSYEKL.

The V and J genes are TRBV7-2 and TRBJ2-5; either TRBD1 or TRBD2 may supply D (6 bases each). The V gene's germline CDR1 is SGHTA and CDR2 FQGNSA. The CDR3 length is 17 residues. V lost 5 bases to trimming and J lost 5 bases, with 24 bases between them. In DNA form, the CDR3 reads TGTGCCAGCAGCCCCACCCCTGGGACACCGAGCGGGGAGACCCAGTACTTC. Its protein product is CASSPTPGTPSGETQYF.

The V gene is TRBV27, the J gene TRBJ2-5; 11 nucleotides agree with TRBD2. In germline, CDR1 is MNHEY, CDR2 SMNVEV (reference sequence). V trimming: 5 bases; J trimming: 5 bases; junction bases outside the gene matches: 13. CDR3 size: 17 residues. The CDR3 region is CASSATSGTAPGETQYF. The CDR3 DNA is TGTGCCAGCAGTGCGACTAGCGGGACCGCCCCGGGGGAGACCCAGTACTTC.

The chain combines TRBV27 with TRBJ1-2; D may be TRBD1 (5 bases). The CDR3 contains 15 residues. From germline, CDR1 is MNHEY and CDR2 SMNVEV (reference sequence). Trimming stripped 0 bases from V and 6 bases from J, with 14 bases between. CDR3: CASSLSRGLTHGYTF. The CDR3 nucleotides read TGTGCCAGCAGTTTATCTAGGGGACTTACTCATGGCTACACCTTC.

The chain employs TRBV27 and TRBJ2-1, with 8 bases aligning to TRBD1. The junction had 4 bases not matched to a gene; V was cut back by 3 bases and J by 6 bases. Germline V gives CDR1 MNHEY, CDR2 SMNVEV (reference sequence). This CDR3 contains 14 residues. CDR3 nucleotides: TGTGCCAGCAGTTTCGCAGGGGGCTTCAATGAGCAGTTCTTC. Translation gives CASSFAGGFNEQFF.

The chain employs TRBV20-1 and TRBJ2-5; D is unclear. The DNA end favors TRBJ2-7, so the J call may be wrong. Per germline, CDR1 DFQATT and CDR2 SNEGSKA (reference sequence). The CDR3 sequence is 10 residues long. For the CDR3, the DNA is TGCAGTGCCATGAACTACGAGCAGTACTTC. Translation gives CSAMNYEQYF.

The genes are TRBV11-2 and TRBJ2-1; D not certain. The germline V and J ends were trimmed by 5 bases and 8 bases, with 7 bases remaining between them. Germline CDR1 SGHAT, CDR2 FQNNGV. This CDR3 is 11 amino acids long. Here the CDR3 DNA reads TGTGCCAGCAGCCACTGGTATGAGCAGTTCTTC. Translating gives CASSHWYEQFF.

The chain uses TRBV6-5 and TRBJ2-7; tentative D call: TRBD2 (5 bases). Trimming removed 0 bases at V and 3 bases at J, with 12 bases between. The CDR3 totals 15 residues. Germline values: CDR1 MNHEY, CDR2 SVGAGI. This CDR3 reads CASSYSGSRGYEQYF. The CDR3 DNA sequence: TGTGCCAGCAGTTACTCGGGCAGCCGGGGCTACGAGCAGTACTTC.

V is TRBV19 and J is TRBJ2-1; TRBD1 aligns across 7 bases. Germline CDR1 reads LNHDA; CDR2 reads SQIVND (reference sequence). The J segment lost 0 bases and the V segment lost 5 bases, leaving 10 bases of the junction unmatched. The length of the CDR3 is 17 residues. Here the CDR3 DNA reads TGTGCCAGTAGTCCCCTTCTCTCAGGGGGCTCCTACAATGAGCAGTTCTTC. Protein: CASSPLLSGGSYNEQFF.

This clone was counted a single time. Other DNA sequences in the same sample also yield this CDR3. The rearrangement joins TRBV4-1 to TRBJ1-4; 7 nucleotides align to TRBD1. The CDR3 has 14 residues. The germline CDR1 and CDR2 sequences are MGHRA and YSYEKL. The V gene end was trimmed by 4 bases and the J gene end by 8 bases; junction bases not matched to a gene: 7. The CDR3 DNA is TGCGCCAGCAGCCCCCGACAGGGTGACGAAAAACTGTTTTTT. It yields the protein CASSPRQGDEKLFF.

The CDR3 is CASSFQDMGEQFF. For the CDR3, the DNA is TGTGCCAGCAGTTTTCAGGATATGGGAGAGCAGTTCTTC. The chain links TRBV27 to TRBJ2-1, with D uncertain. Trimming stripped 3 bases from V and 10 bases from J, with 13 bases between. CDR1 is MNHEY, CDR2 SMNVEV, per germline (reference sequence). The CDR3 length is 13 residues.

The chain uses TRBV4-1 and TRBJ2-2; unclear D gene. The germline CDR1 and CDR2 sequences are MGHRA and YSYEKL. CDR3 length: 12 amino acids. V lost 0 bases, J lost 9 bases, and 5 bases lay in between. CDR3 sequence: CASSQDWRELFF. For the CDR3, the DNA is TGCGCCAGCAGCCAAGATTGGCGGGAGCTGTTTTTT.